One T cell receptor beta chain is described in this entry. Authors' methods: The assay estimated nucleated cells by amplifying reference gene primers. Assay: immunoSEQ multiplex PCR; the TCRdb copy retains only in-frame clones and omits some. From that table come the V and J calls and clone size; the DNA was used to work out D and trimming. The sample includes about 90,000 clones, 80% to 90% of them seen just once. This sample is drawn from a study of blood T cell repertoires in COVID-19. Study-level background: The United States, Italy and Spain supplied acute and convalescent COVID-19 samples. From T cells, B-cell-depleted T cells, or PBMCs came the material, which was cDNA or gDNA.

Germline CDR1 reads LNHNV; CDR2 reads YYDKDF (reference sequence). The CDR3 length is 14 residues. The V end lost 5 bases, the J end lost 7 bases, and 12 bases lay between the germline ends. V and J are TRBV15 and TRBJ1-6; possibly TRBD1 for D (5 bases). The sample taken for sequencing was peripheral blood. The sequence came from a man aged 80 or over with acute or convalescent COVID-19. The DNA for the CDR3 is TGTGCCACCAGCGGAGCAGGGAGGAATTCACCCCTCCACTTT. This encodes CATSGAGRNSPLHF.